Presented here are 30 T cell receptor beta chains from one specimen sequenced in a study of blood T cell repertoires in COVID-19. Sequenced by immunoSEQ multiplex PCR; TCRdb stores in-frame clones only, minus some. Found here are hundreds of thousands of clones, 70% to 90% of them singletons; the top ten hold approximately 12%. Sample: peripheral blood. The receptors stem from a woman between 18 and 30 years old who had recovered from COVID-19.

The rearrangement joins TRBV30 to TRBJ1-4; tentative D call: TRBD1 (6 bases). CDR3 length: 15 amino acids. The germline V gene encodes CDR1 GTSNPN and CDR2 SVGIG (reference sequence). Trimming stripped 1 base from V and 4 bases from J, with 13 bases between. The CDR3 region is CAWSADRTVNEKLFF. As DNA, the CDR3 is TGTGCCTGGAGTGCCGACAGGACGGTTAATGAAAAACTGTTTTTT.

This chain links TRBV19 with TRBJ2-2; 11 nucleotides agree with TRBD1. This CDR3 spans 16 amino acids. The junction had 6 bases not matched to a gene; V was cut back by 6 bases and J by 3 bases. Looked up from germline, CDR1 is LNHDA and CDR2 is SQIVND (reference sequence). The CDR3 loop reads CASSGGTGGYTGELFF. Written as DNA, the CDR3 is TGTGCCAGTAGCGGGGGGACAGGGGGTTACACCGGGGAGCTGTTTTTT.

The rearrangement joins TRBV28 to TRBJ2-7; no clear D. Germline values: CDR1 MDHEN, CDR2 SYDVKM. This CDR3 spans 13 amino acids. V shed 3 bases and J shed 5 bases, with 11 bases lying between them. CDR3 region: CASSFRASDEQYF. CDR3 nucleotide sequence: TGTGCCAGCAGTTTTCGAGCGTCCGACGAGCAGTACTTC.

The chain has TRBV6-6 and TRBJ1-3; no firm D call. The germline V gene has CDR1 MNHNY and CDR2 SVGAGI (reference sequence). Trimming took 4 bases from V and 4 from J, leaving 17 bases between them. This CDR3 is 16 amino acids long. CDR3 amino acids: CASSSTTSLPGNTIYF. The CDR3 DNA is TGTGCCAGCAGTTCCACCACTTCTCTCCCAGGAAACACCATATATTTT.

The V call is TRBV30, the J call TRBJ2-1; perhaps TRBD1 as D (6 bases). V was pared by 1 base and J by 0 bases, with 10 bases between. The CDR3 has 15 residues. Germline values: CDR1 GTSNPN, CDR2 SVGIG (reference sequence). In DNA form, the CDR3 reads TGTGCCTGGAGTGACGACAGGATCTCCTACAATGAGCAGTTCTTC. It yields the protein CAWSDDRISYNEQFF.

This chain joins TRBV7-6 and TRBJ2-2; 11 positions agree with TRBD2. This CDR3 has 16 amino acids. Germline V CDR1 and CDR2: SGHVS, FNYEAQ. After removal of 5 bases from V and 2 bases from J, the junction contained 4 bases not matched to a gene. In nucleotides, the CDR3 is TGTGCCAGCAGCCCGGGACTAGCGGACAACACCGGGGAGCTGTTTTTT. This gives the protein CASSPGLADNTGELFF.

J is TRBJ1-5 and V is TRBV9, with D unclear. V shed 3 bases and J shed 1 base, with 5 bases lying between them. Germline lookup yields CDR1 SGDLS and CDR2 YYNGEE. CDR3 length: 13 amino acids. The DNA of the CDR3 is TGTGCCAGCAGCGGCGGCAGCAATCAGCCCCAGCATTTT. The encoded protein is CASSGGSNQPQHF. Full variable domain (rest looked up from reference TRBV9 and TRBJ1-5): DSGVTQTPKHLITATGQRVTLRCSPRSGDLSVYWYQQSLDQGLQFLIQYYNGEERAKGNILERFSAQQFPDLHSELNLSSLELGDSALYFCASSGGSNQPQHFGDGTRLSIL.

The V gene is TRBV11-2, the J gene TRBJ2-7; D possibly corresponds to TRBD1 (5 bases). Germline V lookup: CDR1 SGHAT, CDR2 FQNNGV. V lost 0 bases and J 5 bases, leaving 5 bases between the germline ends. This CDR3 contains 12 residues. For the CDR3, the DNA is TGTGCCAGCAGCTTAGACAGGGACGAGCAGTACTTC. Its translation is CASSLDRDEQYF.

This chain joins TRBV11-2 and TRBJ1-1; a weak D match, TRBD1 (6 bases). The CDR3 runs 15 residues. Trimming removed 4 bases at V and 3 bases at J, with 15 bases between. In germline, CDR1 is SGHAT, CDR2 FQNNGV. This chain's CDR3 is CASSSHQGPYTEAFF. CDR3 DNA: TGTGCCAGCAGCTCACACCAGGGGCCGTACACTGAAGCTTTCTTT.

The V and J genes are TRBV5-4 and TRBJ2-7, with D tentatively TRBD1 (5 bases). V was cut by 3 bases and J by 6 bases, with 16 bases left in between. In germline, CDR1 is SGHNT, CDR2 YYREEE (reference sequence). There are 14 residues in the CDR3. The chain's CDR3 is CASSYGPGSSEQYF. In DNA, the CDR3 is TGTGCCAGCAGCTACGGGCCAGGGTCCAGCGAGCAGTACTTC. Looking up the rest from reference TRBV5-4 and TRBJ2-7 gives the full variable domain: ETGVTQSPTHLIKTRGQQVTLRCSSQSGHNTVSWYQQALGQGPQFIFQYYREEENGRGNFPPRFSGLQFPNYSSELNVNALELDDSALYLCASSYGPGSSEQYFGPGTRLTVT.

The chain employs TRBV19 and TRBJ2-1, with D perhaps matching TRBD2 (6 bases). The germline V gene encodes CDR1 LNHDA and CDR2 SQIVND (reference sequence). There are 13 residues in the CDR3. Trimming removed 3 bases from V and 7 bases from J, with 10 bases in between. Here the CDR3 reads CASSMTRGNEQFF. CDR3 DNA: TGTGCCAGTAGTATGACCCGGGGGAATGAGCAGTTCTTC.

This chain links TRBV9 with TRBJ1-5; weak D call: TRBD1 (5 bases). Germline V CDR1 and CDR2: SGDLS, YYNGEE. V lost 1 base and J 3 bases, leaving 8 bases between the germline ends. CDR3 length: 14 amino acids. As DNA, the CDR3 is TGTGCCAGCAGCGTACAGGGTTCCAATCAGCCCCAGCATTTT. Protein: CASSVQGSNQPQHF.

The V gene is TRBV11-3, the J gene TRBJ1-6; tentative D call: TRBD1 (5 bases). Germline CDR1 reads SGHNT; CDR2 reads YENEEA. This CDR3 is built from 13 residues. The V end was cut by 5 bases, the J end by 10 bases, with 12 bases between. The CDR3 is CASSPDGGSPLHF. For the CDR3, the DNA is TGTGCCAGCAGCCCGGACGGGGGGTCACCCCTCCACTTT.

V gene TRBV5-1 combines with J gene TRBJ1-2; weak D call: TRBD1 (6 bases). The CDR3 loop spans 14 amino acids. V was shortened by 0 bases and J by 2 bases, with 8 bases between the two germline ends. Looked up from germline, CDR1 is SGHRS and CDR2 is YFSETQ. CDR3 in DNA: TGCGCCAGCAGCTTGGATGGACAGAACTATGGCTACACCTTC. It is translated as CASSLDGQNYGYTF.

This chain links TRBV4-2 with TRBJ2-1; the match to TRBD2 covers 13 bases. The CDR3 runs 14 residues. Trimming removed 4 bases from V and 9 bases from J; junction bases left unmatched: 3. CDR1 and CDR2 from the germline V gene are LGHNA and YNFKEQ. The CDR3 DNA follows: TGTGCCAGCAGCCGGACTAGCGGGAGTAGTGAGCAGTTCTTC. It is translated as CASSRTSGSSEQFF.

A single count supports this clone. The chain employs TRBV9 and TRBJ2-3, with 12 bases fitting TRBD2. Trimming removed 4 bases from V and 4 bases from J; junction bases left unmatched: 1. The CDR3 length is 14 residues. Germline V lookup: CDR1 SGDLS, CDR2 YYNGEE. Here the CDR3 reads CASSPSGRADTQYF. CDR3 DNA: TGTGCCAGCAGCCCTAGCGGGAGGGCAGATACGCAGTATTTT.

The V call is TRBV9, the J call TRBJ1-1, with 9 bases identical to TRBD1. In germline, CDR1 is SGDLS, CDR2 YYNGEE. There are 16 residues in the CDR3. The junction had 7 bases not matched to a gene; V was cut back by 3 bases and J by 1 base. CDR3 in amino acids: CASSAPKTGGNTEAFF. The CDR3 DNA follows: TGTGCCAGCAGCGCACCTAAGACAGGGGGGAACACTGAAGCTTTCTTT.

This sequence joins TRBV7-9 and TRBJ1-2; possibly TRBD1 for D (6 bases). Germline V gene data show CDR1 as SEHNR and CDR2 as FQNEAQ (reference sequence). This CDR3 has 14 residues. V dropped 3 bases and J dropped 4 bases, with 12 bases sitting between them. The CDR3 nucleotides read TGTGCCAGCAGCTTCTCGTCAGGGGTCTATGGCTACACCTTC. This sequence encodes CASSFSSGVYGYTF. The complete variable domain, with remaining parts taken from reference TRBV7-9 and TRBJ1-2, reads DTGVSQNPRHKITKRGQNVTFRCDPISEHNRLYWYRQTLGQGPEFLTYFQNEAQLEKSRLLSDRFSAERPKGSFSTLEIQRTEQGDSAMYLCASSFSSGVYGYTFGSGTRLTVV.

The chain links TRBV19 to TRBJ2-7, with a tentative D call TRBD2 (6 bases). This CDR3 is 13 amino acids long. CDR1 and CDR2 from the germline V gene are LNHDA and SQIVND (reference sequence). V was clipped by 5 bases and J by 3 bases, with 11 bases between them. DNA of the CDR3: TGTGCCAGTAGTTTGGGCGGGGACTACGAGCAGTACTTC. The encoded protein is CASSLGGDYEQYF.

The V and J genes are TRBV7-9 and TRBJ2-7; D not certain. The V gene's germline CDR1 is SEHNR and CDR2 FQNEAQ (reference sequence). The CDR3 consists of 12 residues. Trimming pared 3 bases from V and 1 base from J, leaving 4 bases between. CDR3 DNA: TGTGCCAGCAGCTTTCAATCCTACGAGCAGTACTTC. Translation gives CASSFQSYEQYF.

This clone was observed a single time. This chain links TRBV28 with TRBJ1-5; 9 nucleotides line up with TRBD1. Trimming cost V 5 bases and J 5 bases; bases outside gene matches: 7. Germline CDR1 and CDR2: MDHEN and SYDVKM. This CDR3 has 15 amino acids. The CDR3: CASSPSDRGYQPQHF. DNA for the CDR3: TGTGCCAGCAGTCCTTCGGACAGGGGATATCAGCCCCAGCATTTT.

The rearrangement links TRBV5-1 to TRBJ1-4; D gene ambiguous. Trimming removed 2 bases from V and 3 bases from J, with 11 bases in between. CDR3 size: 15 residues. The germline gives CDR1 SGHRS, CDR2 YFSETQ. CDR3 protein: CASSFGRISNEKLFF. CDR3 bases: TGCGCCAGCAGCTTCGGCAGGATTTCTAATGAAAAACTGTTTTTT.

As for this clone: The sample holds other DNA sequences that translate to the same CDR3. This sequence joins TRBV15 and TRBJ1-5; unclear D gene. Germline lookup yields CDR1 LNHNV and CDR2 YYDKDF (reference sequence). Trimming shortened V by 0 bases and J by 2 bases, and 5 bases separated the two germline ends. CDR3 length equals 14 residues. This CDR3 reads CATSRDRGNQPQHF. The DNA for the CDR3 is TGTGCCACCAGCAGAGATCGGGGCAATCAGCCCCAGCATTTT.

The chain is built from TRBV19 and TRBJ2-1; D may be TRBD2 (6 bases). Germline CDR1 reads LNHDA; CDR2 reads SQIVND (reference sequence). The CDR3 consists of 14 residues. Trimming pared 5 bases from V and 5 bases from J, leaving 13 bases between. The CDR3 is CASSLGLTHNEQFF. CDR3 nucleotide sequence: TGTGCCAGTAGTTTAGGACTAACCCACAATGAGCAGTTCTTC.

Only one count was recorded for this clone. The gene calls are TRBV4-1 and TRBJ2-7; possible D gene TRBD1, 5 bases. The CDR3 has 16 amino acids. Looked up from germline, CDR1 is MGHRA and CDR2 is YSYEKL. V dropped 4 bases and J dropped 1 base, with 17 bases sitting between them. Written as DNA, the CDR3 is TGCGCCAGCAGCCGACAGCCACCTCCATATTCCTACGAGCAGTACTTC. This gives the protein CASSRQPPPYSYEQYF.

This clone was counted a single time. The chain is built from TRBV6-5 and TRBJ2-2; D possibly corresponds to TRBD1 (6 bases). V lost 0 bases and J lost 7, with 12 bases in between. Germline CDR1 reads MNHEY; CDR2 reads SVGAGI. CDR3 length: 15 residues. CDR3 loop: CASSYSNRGGGELFF. In DNA form, the CDR3 reads TGTGCCAGCAGTTACTCGAATCGAGGGGGCGGGGAGCTGTTTTTT.

The chain combines TRBV6-7 with TRBJ1-5, with a possible D match to TRBD1 (5 bases). TRBV6-7 is classed as an ORF, of uncertain function. This CDR3 region has 15 residues. With 7 bases removed from V and 5 bases from J, the gap between germline ends came to 18 bases. CDR3 region: CASTFLRVNHQPQHF. For the CDR3, the DNA is TGTGCCAGCACTTTTCTCAGGGTTAATCATCAGCCCCAGCATTTT.

The V and J genes are TRBV6-5 and TRBJ1-2, with 9 bases matching TRBD1. CDR3 size: 13 residues. CDR1 is MNHEY, CDR2 SVGAGI, per germline. The J segment lost 8 bases and the V segment lost 6 bases, leaving 7 bases of the junction unmatched. In nucleotides, the CDR3 is TGTGCCAGCAGCCGCGGACAGGGGAACGGCTACACCTTC. It is translated as CASSRGQGNGYTF.

V usage is TRBV6-5 and J usage is TRBJ1-1; possibly TRBD1 for D (6 bases). From germline, CDR1 is MNHEY and CDR2 SVGAGI. V dropped 4 bases and J dropped 10 bases, with 22 bases sitting between them. The CDR3 sequence is 15 residues long. The CDR3 here is CASSFAGGGAYGAFF. CDR3 nucleotide sequence: TGTGCCAGCAGTTTTGCTGGCGGGGGCGCCTATGGAGCTTTCTTT.

The chain combines TRBV12-3 or TRBV12-4 with TRBJ1-1; TRBD1 matches at 7 bases. The CDR3 runs 12 residues. After removal of 5 bases from V and 5 bases from J, the junction contained 2 bases not matched to a gene. In DNA, the CDR3 is TGTGCCAGCAGTCTGACAGGGACTGAAGCTTTCTTT. Translation gives CASSLTGTEAFF.